Listed below are T cell receptor beta chains from one sample, sequenced in a study of blood T cell repertoires in COVID-19. Assay used: immunoSEQ multiplex PCR; TCRdb lists only in-frame clones, some missing. Among 150,000 to 200,000 clones, roughly 89% were seen once, and the ten largest hold roughly 3.2%. The sequenced material came from PBMCs or T cells enriched from blood (not recorded which). The receptors shown here come from a woman aged 30 to 39 who had been exposed to COVID-19. Each CDR3 is given with its conserved first and last residue. Each record gives: D gene, V gene, J gene, CDR3 protein. The D gene is left open where the match is weak.

D gene: -
V gene: TRBV24-1
J gene: TRBJ1-5
CDR3 protein: CATSAAGQRAQHF

D gene: -
V gene: TRBV27
J gene: TRBJ1-1
CDR3 protein: CASSLSPRDEAFF

D gene: TRBD2
V gene: TRBV4-3
J gene: TRBJ2-1
CDR3 protein: CASSQDFERGLNEQFF

D gene: -
V gene: TRBV19
J gene: TRBJ2-3
CDR3 protein: CASSIRFSTDTQYF

D gene: -
V gene: TRBV14
J gene: TRBJ2-5
CDR3 protein: CASSQVVGEAETQYF

D gene: -
V gene: TRBV3-1/TRBV3-2
J gene: TRBJ2-7
CDR3 protein: CASSQARVSHEQYF

D gene: TRBD1
V gene: TRBV3-1/TRBV3-2
J gene: TRBJ1-2
CDR3 protein: CASSHGAMTGNYGYTF

D gene: -
V gene: TRBV27
J gene: TRBJ1-6
CDR3 protein: CASSFGQVSSYNSPLHF

D gene: TRBD1
V gene: TRBV18
J gene: TRBJ2-7
CDR3 protein: CASSGTERTYEQYF

D gene: TRBD1
V gene: TRBV18
J gene: TRBJ1-5
CDR3 protein: CASSPARTGGAGQPQHF

D gene: -
V gene: TRBV18
J gene: TRBJ1-5
CDR3 protein: CASSPVPGTQGTQPQHF

D gene: -
V gene: TRBV29-1
J gene: TRBJ1-1
CDR3 protein: CSVGGRGGEAFF

D gene: TRBD1
V gene: TRBV5-5
J gene: TRBJ2-7
CDR3 protein: CASSSRTGDGDEQYF

D gene: TRBD2
V gene: TRBV7-7
J gene: TRBJ2-1
CDR3 protein: CASSPKVAGGLHEQFF

D gene: -
V gene: TRBV20-1
J gene: TRBJ2-3
CDR3 protein: CSASAGSTDTQYF

D gene: -
V gene: TRBV19
J gene: TRBJ1-6
CDR3 protein: CASSGNRASSYNSPLHF

D gene: -
V gene: TRBV2
J gene: TRBJ1-1
CDR3 protein: CASSALRGTMAEAFF

D gene: -
V gene: TRBV9
J gene: TRBJ2-3
CDR3 protein: CASSFGQPDTQYF

D gene: -
V gene: TRBV2
J gene: TRBJ1-5
CDR3 protein: CASSLPGQEQSAQHF

D gene: -
V gene: TRBV7-9
J gene: TRBJ1-1
CDR3 protein: CASSPGIENTEAFF

D gene: TRBD1
V gene: TRBV18
J gene: TRBJ1-5
CDR3 protein: CASSYTGTGGNQPQHF

D gene: TRBD2
V gene: TRBV10-2
J gene: TRBJ2-7
CDR3 protein: CASTRLSGGPYEQYF

D gene: TRBD1
V gene: TRBV28
J gene: TRBJ1-5
CDR3 protein: CASSSRGRGQGTYNQPQHF

D gene: -
V gene: TRBV5-8
J gene: TRBJ2-5
CDR3 protein: CASSLPGARETQYF